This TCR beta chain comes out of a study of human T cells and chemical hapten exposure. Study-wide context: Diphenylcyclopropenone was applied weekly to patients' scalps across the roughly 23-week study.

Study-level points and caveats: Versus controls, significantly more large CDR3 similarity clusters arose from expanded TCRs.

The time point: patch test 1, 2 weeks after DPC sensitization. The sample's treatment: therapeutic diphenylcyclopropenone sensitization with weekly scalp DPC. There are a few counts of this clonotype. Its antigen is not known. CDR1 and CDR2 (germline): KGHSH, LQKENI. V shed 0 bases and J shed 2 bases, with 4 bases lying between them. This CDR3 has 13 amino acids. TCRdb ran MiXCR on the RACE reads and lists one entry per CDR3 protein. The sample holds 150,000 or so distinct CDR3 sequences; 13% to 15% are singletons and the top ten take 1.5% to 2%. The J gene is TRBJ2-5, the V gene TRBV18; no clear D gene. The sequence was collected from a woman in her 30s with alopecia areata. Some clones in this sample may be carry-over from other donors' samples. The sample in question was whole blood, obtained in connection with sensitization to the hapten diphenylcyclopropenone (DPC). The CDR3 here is CASSPPVQETQYF. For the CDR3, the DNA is TGTGCCAGCTCACCACCGGTACAAGAGACCCAGTACTTC.